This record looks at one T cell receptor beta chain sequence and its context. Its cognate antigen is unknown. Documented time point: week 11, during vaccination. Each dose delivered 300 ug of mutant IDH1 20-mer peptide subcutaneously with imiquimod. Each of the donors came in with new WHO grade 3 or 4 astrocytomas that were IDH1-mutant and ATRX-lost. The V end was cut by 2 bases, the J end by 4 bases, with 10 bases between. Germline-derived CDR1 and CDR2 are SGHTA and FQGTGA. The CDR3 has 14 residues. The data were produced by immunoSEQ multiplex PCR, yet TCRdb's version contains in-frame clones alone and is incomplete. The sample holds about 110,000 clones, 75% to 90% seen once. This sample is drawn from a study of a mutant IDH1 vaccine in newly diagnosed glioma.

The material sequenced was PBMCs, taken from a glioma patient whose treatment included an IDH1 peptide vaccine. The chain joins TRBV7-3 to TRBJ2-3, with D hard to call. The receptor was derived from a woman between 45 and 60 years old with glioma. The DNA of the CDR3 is TGTGCCAGCAGCTTAGGGGTGAGCGCAGATACGCAGTATTTT. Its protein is CASSLGVSADTQYF.